This TCR beta chain was sequenced in a study of PD-1 blockade in mismatch repair-deficient tumors. Study-wide background: Enrolled about 2012-2016, patients had progressing, pretreated mismatch repair-deficient cancers of about a dozen types. Points from the study as a whole: Rapid post-treatment expansion, then contraction, generally preceding radiologic response, marked tumor-resident clones.

CDR1 and CDR2 (germline): SGHTA, FQGTGA. The CDR3 has 14 amino acids. V shed 5 bases and J shed 8 bases, with 17 bases lying between them. Clones were sequenced by immunoSEQ multiplex PCR, and TCRdb holds only the in-frame ones, with some missing. Among more than 15,000 clones listed, 80% to 85% were seen once. This clone was detected once. The antigen is not known. PCR or immunohistochemistry showed mismatch repair deficiency in every enrolled patient. The TCR-sequenced patients were three responders to pembrolizumab. Material: PBMCs, obtained 4 weeks after starting pembrolizumab. The clonotype was recovered from an adult with mismatch repair-deficient cancer. This chain uses TRBV7-3 with TRBJ2-3; tentatively, D is TRBD1 (5 bases). In nucleotides, the CDR3 is TGTGCCAGCAGCCCTGCAGGTTCTGGGGCTACGCAGTATTTT. Translation gives CASSPAGSGATQYF.